The 29 T cell receptor beta chains listed next were all sequenced from one sample in a study of beta chain features in type 1 diabetes (dated by TCRdb to the late 2010s). Receptor libraries were prepared by the immunoSEQ multiplex PCR assay. The High Capacity cDNA Reverse Transcription Kit was used to reverse transcribe all of the isolated RNA, meaning that expressed TCRB transcripts were what got sequenced. TCRdb carries this immuneACCESS record with in-frame sequences only. Its versions omit some clonotypes, under half of them owing to an unresolved V gene in the studies checked, with the rest unexplained. This sample lists under 25,000 clones; about 50% were detected once. Approximately 0.39% of the sample is taken by the ten largest. The investigation overall reported the following: A moderate but significant shortening of TCRB CDR3 length was observed in type 1 diabetes patients in all four CD4+ subsets.

The antigens of these receptors remain unknown. Sequencing input: stem cell memory CD4+ T cells from blood. The cell subset or site tag for this specimen amounts to: stem cell-like memory CD4+ T cells. The receptors derive from a man between 18 and 29 years old with type 1 diabetes.

The CDR3 here is CASSGGRHGTGVGENIQYF. The CDR3 coding sequence is TGCGCCAGCAGCGGGGGCCGACATGGTACAGGGGTCGGAGAAAACATTCAGTACTTC. This sequence joins TRBV5-1 and TRBJ2-4; 7 positions match TRBD1. The CDR3 is 19 amino acids. V dropped 4 bases and J dropped 5; count of bases not matched to a gene: 21. From germline, CDR1 is SGHRS and CDR2 YFSETQ.

The chain combines TRBV2 with TRBJ2-7; 9 nucleotides line up with TRBD1. The CDR3 sequence is 15 residues long. The germline V gene encodes CDR1 SNHLY and CDR2 FYNNEI. After removal of 6 bases from V and 1 base from J, the junction contained 7 bases not matched to a gene. In DNA, the CDR3 is TGTGCCAGCAGGGACCCGGGACAGGGTTCCTACGAGCAGTACTTC. It specifies CASRDPGQGSYEQYF.

This chain links TRBV5-1 with TRBJ2-3, with a weak D call TRBD1 (6 bases). The CDR3 runs 15 residues. Germline CDR1 reads SGHRS; CDR2 reads YFSETQ. Trimming stripped 5 bases from V and 4 bases from J, with 17 bases between. The CDR3 loop is CASRPGTQSADTQYF. The CDR3 DNA follows: TGCGCCAGCAGACCCGGGACACAATCCGCAGATACGCAGTATTTT.

The chain is built from TRBV6-5 and TRBJ1-5; 8 nucleotides match TRBD1. V lost 3 bases and J lost 5; bases outside the gene matches: 6. CDR1 is MNHEY and CDR2 is SVGAGI in the germline V gene. The CDR3 contains 15 residues. The CDR3 nucleotides are TGTGCCAGCAGTTATTCCGGACAGGGCTATCAGCCCCAGCATTTT. Translated: CASSYSGQGYQPQHF.

The rearrangement joins TRBV6-1 to TRBJ2-3, with unresolved D. The CDR3 has 12 amino acids. Trimming removed 8 bases at V and 5 bases at J, with 11 bases between. The V gene's germline CDR1 is MNHNS and CDR2 SASEGT. The DNA for the CDR3 is TGTGCCAGCGTCGCAGATGGAGATACGCAGTATTTT. This codes for CASVADGDTQYF.

This sequence joins TRBV7-9 and TRBJ1-1; weak D call: TRBD1 (6 bases). CDR3 length: 17 residues. CDR1 is SEHNR, CDR2 FQNEAQ, per germline (reference sequence). V gave up 2 bases and J gave up 10 bases, with 26 bases separating them. In DNA, the CDR3 is TGTGCCAGCAGCTTAAGCGTCGCGGCAACCTTCCGAGGGGGAGCTTTCTTT. It codes for CASSLSVAATFRGGAFF.

There are a few counts of this clone. The genes are TRBV9 and TRBJ1-6; 7 nucleotides agree with TRBD1. The germline CDR1 and CDR2 sequences are SGDLS and YYNGEE. J lost 7 bases, V lost 4 bases, and 11 bases had no gene match. The CDR3 totals 16 residues. The CDR3 DNA reads TGTGCCAGCAGCCCTCGAGGGCAGGGGGAGAATTCACCCCTCCACTTT. Its translation: CASSPRGQGENSPLHF.

This chain links TRBV15 with TRBJ1-4; 7 bases agree with TRBD1. Germline V gene sequence: CDR1 LNHNV, CDR2 YYDKDF (reference sequence). The CDR3 length is 15 residues. Trimming took 5 bases from V and 5 from J; bases not matched to a gene: 8. The CDR3 DNA reads TGTGCCACCAGCCCCCGACAGGGCCCAAATGAAAAACTGTTTTTT. Amino acids: CATSPRQGPNEKLFF.

This clone appeared a few times. The rearrangement links TRBV30 to TRBJ2-3; 9 nucleotides line up with TRBD2. With 0 bases clipped from V and 1 base from J, the junction kept 5 bases outside the gene matches. From germline, CDR1 is GTSNPN and CDR2 SVGIG (reference sequence). The CDR3 is 16 amino acids. This CDR3 is CAWSVLAGPGTDTQYF. CDR3 bases: TGTGCCTGGAGTGTACTAGCGGGCCCGGGCACAGATACGCAGTATTTT.

This clone is a singleton in its sample. J is TRBJ1-2 and V is TRBV10-3; 8 nucleotides match TRBD1. Germline values: CDR1 ENHRY, CDR2 SYGVKD. The CDR3 length is 14 residues. Losses at the gene ends were 6 bases for V and 8 bases for J; bases not matched to a gene: 11. The CDR3 bases are TGTGCCATCAGGAATGACGACAGGGGAGGAGGCTACACCTTC. This translates into CAIRNDDRGGGYTF.

This clone showed up just once. The chain recombines TRBV5-4 with TRBJ2-3; 8 bases are shared with TRBD2. J gave up 1 base and V 0 bases, and 1 base lay outside the gene matches. The CDR3 length is 15 residues. CDR1 SGHNT and CDR2 YYREEE come from the germline V gene (reference sequence). The CDR3 loop reads CASSLAGGGTDTQYF. CDR3 nucleotides: TGTGCCAGCAGCTTGGCGGGAGGGGGCACAGATACGCAGTATTTT. Complete variable domain (other parts from reference TRBV5-4 and TRBJ2-3): ETGVTQSPTHLIKTRGQQVTLRCSSQSGHNTVSWYQQALGQGPQFIFQYYREEENGRGNFPPRFSGLQFPNYSSELNVNALELDDSALYLCASSLAGGGTDTQYFGPGTRLTVL.

This sequence joins TRBV6-5 and TRBJ1-2, with D hard to call. Germline CDR1 and CDR2: MNHEY and SVGAGI. This CDR3 spans 11 amino acids. V lost 9 bases and J lost 14, with 19 bases in between. CDR3 DNA: TGTGCCAGTCTATTAGGCGGGAAGGCGACCTTC. This gives the protein CASLLGGKATF.

The V and J genes are TRBV9 and TRBJ2-7; D uncertain. CDR1 is SGDLS and CDR2 is YYNGEE in the germline V gene. The ends were cut back, 3 bases at V and 6 bases at J, with 7 bases in the middle. The CDR3 is 11 residues long. The CDR3, as DNA: TGTGCCAGCAGCGCGCACGGCGAGCAGTACTTC. Translated, it gives CASSAHGEQYF.

The gene calls are TRBV7-2 and TRBJ2-3; TRBD2 agrees at 8 bases. Germline CDR1 and CDR2: SGHTA and FQGNSA. This CDR3 is built from 15 residues. V shed 3 bases, J shed 4 bases, and the junction held 6 bases outside the gene matches. DNA for the CDR3: TGTGCCAGCAGCTTGAATAGCGGGACCCCAGATACGCAGTATTTT. It codes for CASSLNSGTPDTQYF.

This clone has only a few counts. V and J are TRBV18 and TRBJ2-5; 7 positions agree with TRBD2. This CDR3 comprises 17 residues. The germline V gene encodes CDR1 KGHSH and CDR2 LQKENI. Trimming took 2 bases from V and 1 from J; bases not matched to a gene: 10. The CDR3 sequence is CASSPKSSGTIQETQYF. In DNA, the CDR3 is TGTGCCAGCTCACCAAAGTCGAGCGGGACTATCCAAGAGACCCAGTACTTC. Based on the CDR3 plus reference TRBV18 and TRBJ2-5, the full variable domain is NAGVMQNPRHLVRRRGQEARLRCSPMKGHSHVYWYRQLPEEGLKFMVYLQKENIIDESGMPKERFSAEFPKEGPSILRIQQVVRGDSAAYFCASSPKSSGTIQETQYFGPGTRLLVL.

The gene calls are TRBV28 and TRBJ2-5; 8 bases agree with TRBD1. V shed 6 bases and J 4 bases; nucleotides not matched to a gene: 4. The CDR3 consists of 13 residues. Germline V gene lookup returns CDR1 MDHEN and CDR2 SYDVKM. The CDR3, as DNA: TGTGCCAGCAGGGCAGGGGGCGGAGAGACCCAGTACTTC. It is translated as CASRAGGGETQYF.

The chain uses TRBV5-5 and TRBJ1-1; D is uncertain. The germline gives CDR1 SGHKS, CDR2 YYEKEE (reference sequence). V lost 2 bases, J lost 3 bases, and 8 bases lay in between. This CDR3 contains 13 residues. CDR3 sequence: CASSFSSDTEAFF. CDR3 nucleotides: TGTGCCAGCAGCTTCTCCAGTGACACTGAAGCTTTCTTT.

The chain carries TRBV2 and TRBJ2-6; D is ambiguous. The CDR3 runs 13 residues. Trimming removed 6 bases from V and 1 base from J, with 4 bases in between. CDR1 SNHLY and CDR2 FYNNEI come from the germline V gene. The chain's CDR3 is CASSQSGANVLTF. In nucleotides, the CDR3 is TGTGCCAGCAGCCAGTCTGGGGCCAACGTCCTGACTTTC. Full variable domain (missing parts from reference TRBV2 and TRBJ2-6): EPEVTQTPSHQVTQMGQEVILRCVPISNHLYFYWYRQILGQKVEFLVSFYNNEISEKSEIFDDQFSVERPDGSNFTLKIRSTKLEDSAMYFCASSQSGANVLTFGAGSRLTVL.

The rearrangement links TRBV20-1 to TRBJ2-3; D might be TRBD2 (5 bases). Germline values: CDR1 DFQATT, CDR2 SNEGSKA (reference sequence). V gave up 7 bases and J gave up 1 base, with 6 bases separating them. CDR3 length equals 11 residues. CDR3 in DNA: TGCAGTGTGGAGGGCACAGATACGCAGTATTTT. This sequence encodes CSVEGTDTQYF.

The chain couples TRBV18 to TRBJ2-7, with TRBD2 matching 7 bases. CDR1 KGHSH and CDR2 LQKENI come from the germline V gene. The CDR3 is 16 residues long. With 3 bases clipped from V and 4 bases from J, the junction kept 12 bases outside the gene matches. The CDR3 reads CASSPGRALGGYEQYF. In nucleotides, the CDR3 is TGTGCCAGCTCACCGGGGAGGGCTCTCGGGGGATACGAGCAGTACTTC.

The gene calls are TRBV30 and TRBJ1-1; D uncertain. Per germline, CDR1 GTSNPN and CDR2 SVGIG (reference sequence). The CDR3 loop spans 14 amino acids. Trimming left V 5 bases short and J 0 bases short, with 13 bases between. CDR3 in DNA: TGTGCCTGGGGGCGGGCAGGAGTGAACACTGAAGCTTTCTTT. As protein: CAWGRAGVNTEAFF.

This chain connects TRBV6-5 to TRBJ1-2, with 7 nucleotides matching TRBD1. The CDR3 consists of 13 residues. Germline V gene data show CDR1 as MNHEY and CDR2 as SVGAGI. V shed 5 bases and J 4 bases; nucleotides not matched to a gene: 4. CDR3 sequence reads: CASSPRGPYGYTF. The CDR3 DNA reads TGTGCCAGCAGTCCAAGGGGGCCCTATGGCTACACCTTC.

The chain couples TRBV4-1 to TRBJ2-1; 11 bases are a match to TRBD2. V shed 3 bases, J shed 2 bases, and the junction held 9 bases outside the gene matches. The CDR3 spans 18 residues. Germline V gene sequence: CDR1 MGHRA, CDR2 YSYEKL. CDR3: CASSHHGRLAGTYNEQFF. The DNA for the CDR3 is TGCGCCAGCAGCCATCACGGAAGACTAGCGGGGACCTACAATGAGCAGTTCTTC.

The J gene is TRBJ1-1, the V gene TRBV4-2, with TRBD1 matching 11 bases. After removal of 2 bases from V and 4 bases from J, the junction contained 3 bases not matched to a gene. Per germline, CDR1 LGHNA and CDR2 YNFKEQ. This CDR3 has 15 residues. The CDR3 DNA reads TGTGCCAGCAGCCAATCTGGGACAGGGGGCACTGAAGCTTTCTTT. It specifies CASSQSGTGGTEAFF.

The chain has TRBV6-5 and TRBJ2-3, with D uncertain. The CDR3 runs to 16 residues. Germline V gene sequence: CDR1 MNHEY, CDR2 SVGAGI. V gave up 2 bases and J gave up 3 bases, with 15 bases separating them. The CDR3 is CASSYAYGTGTDTQYF. CDR3 sequence (DNA): TGTGCCAGCAGTTACGCGTATGGAACCGGGACAGATACGCAGTATTTT.

The chain combines TRBV12-5 with TRBJ1-1; 9 bases agree with TRBD1. V was pared by 0 bases and J by 5 bases, with 7 bases of the junction left unmatched. The CDR3 totals 16 residues. Germline V gives CDR1 LGHNT, CDR2 FRNRAP. CDR3 bases: TGTGCTAGTGGTTTGGTTCTAACAGGGGGCAAGACTGAAGCTTTCTTT. It yields the protein CASGLVLTGGKTEAFF.

This clone has a handful of counts. The chain combines TRBV19 with TRBJ1-5, with 7 bases identical to TRBD1. The CDR3 loop spans 14 amino acids. The J segment lost 7 bases and the V segment lost 7 bases, leaving 10 bases of the junction unmatched. CDR1 is LNHDA, CDR2 SQIVND, per germline (reference sequence). DNA of the CDR3: TGTGCCAGTACCTCCATCGACAGGGACCAGCCCCAGCATTTT. It yields the protein CASTSIDRDQPQHF. The full variable domain, rest sourced from reference TRBV19 and TRBJ1-5, is DGGITQSPKYLFRKEGQNVTLSCEQNLNHDAMYWYRQDPGQGLRLIYYSQIVNDFQKGDIAEGYSVSREKKESFPLTVTSAQKNPTAFYLCASTSIDRDQPQHFGDGTRLSIL.

This rearrangement joins TRBV5-1 to TRBJ2-5, with 10 bases aligning to TRBD2. V shed 5 bases, J shed 2 bases, and the junction held 12 bases outside the gene matches. Germline V lookup: CDR1 SGHRS, CDR2 YFSETQ. The CDR3 runs 17 residues. The CDR3 spells CASRRLAGVSAQETQYF. The CDR3 coding sequence is TGCGCCAGCAGGCGGCTAGCGGGAGTATCGGCACAAGAGACCCAGTACTTC.

This clone occurred a few times. The J gene is TRBJ1-1, the V gene TRBV27; 8 bases align to TRBD1. The CDR3 covers 15 residues. V shed 6 bases, J shed 5 bases, and the junction held 11 bases outside the gene matches. Germline V lookup: CDR1 MNHEY, CDR2 SMNVEV (reference sequence). This CDR3 is CASRTQGGGDTEAFF. The CDR3 bases are TGTGCCAGCAGGACACAGGGGGGGGGTGATACTGAAGCTTTCTTT.